These 25 T cell receptor beta chains originate from one sample sequenced in a study of blood T cells in healthy people across ages. Combining a sample-barcoded 5' primer with a J-beta primer mix, a second PCR ran for about 7 to 11 cycles. In TCRdb, the 5' RACE reads were re-called with MiXCR into one record per CDR3 protein. Among fewer than 900,000 distinct CDR3 sequences listed, over 45% were seen once. The specimen sequenced was blood. The receptors derive from a woman aged 60-75 years in good health.

The chain has TRBV7-6 and TRBJ2-1; D is tentatively TRBD1 or TRBD2 (7 bases each). V was pared by 5 bases and J by 9 bases, with 11 bases between. Germline V lookup: CDR1 SGHVS, CDR2 FNYEAQ. This CDR3 comprises 12 residues. As DNA, the CDR3 is TGTGCCAGCAGCCCAGGGGGGGGTGAGCAGTTCTTC. Its translation: CASSPGGGEQFF.

The V call is TRBV18, the J call TRBJ1-1; 7 nucleotides line up with TRBD1. Germline V gene sequence: CDR1 KGHSH, CDR2 LQKENI. The CDR3 runs to 15 residues. Trimming cost V 4 bases and J 12 bases; bases outside gene matches: 17. CDR3 DNA sequence: TGTGCCAGCTCACAACGGGACAGCAGTTTGGGGTTCCCTTTCTTT. Protein sequence: CASSQRDSSLGFPFF.

This clonotype was detected a few times. The V and J genes are TRBV4-2 and TRBJ2-3; 9 bases map to TRBD2. CDR3 length: 21 residues. The germline CDR1 and CDR2 sequences are LGHNA and YNFKEQ. V gave up 0 bases and J gave up 0 bases; unmatched junction bases: 16. The CDR3 sequence is CASSQEWGEAGGYWSTDTQYF. CDR3 DNA: TGTGCCAGCAGCCAAGAATGGGGCGAGGCGGGAGGGTATTGGAGCACAGATACGCAGTATTTT.

This clonotype was detected only a few times. The CDR3 nucleotides read TGTGCCAGCAGCTCCAGGACAGGAACAAGCACAGATACGCAGTATTTT. Protein: CASSSRTGTSTDTQYF. The chain combines TRBV4-2 with TRBJ2-3, with 7 bases fitting TRBD1. V lost 5 bases, J lost 0 bases, and 8 bases stayed unmatched. The CDR3 loop spans 16 amino acids. The germline V gene has CDR1 LGHNA and CDR2 YNFKEQ.

This clonotype was seen once. The gene calls are TRBV12-3 or TRBV12-4 and TRBJ2-3, with 10 bases matching TRBD1. V lost 4 bases and J lost 10; bases outside the gene matches: 2. The CDR3 is made up of 12 amino acids. The CDR3 nucleotides read TGTGCCAGCAGTTCGGGGACAGGGGCGCAGTATTTT. Protein product: CASSSGTGAQYF.

The chain combines TRBV7-6 with TRBJ1-5; 7 bases agree with TRBD1. This CDR3 is built from 13 residues. J lost 6 bases, V lost 5 bases, and 4 bases had no gene match. Germline values: CDR1 SGHVS, CDR2 FNYEAQ. The CDR3 is CASSPGGVQPQHF. Written as DNA, the CDR3 is TGTGCCAGCAGCCCAGGGGGTGTTCAGCCCCAGCATTTT.

The V call is TRBV25-1, the J call TRBJ2-1; 7 positions agree with TRBD2. Germline-derived CDR1 and CDR2 are MGHDK and SYGVNS. The length of the CDR3 is 15 residues. The V and J ends lost 2 bases and 4 bases, in that order; junction bases with no gene match: 5. The chain's CDR3 is CASSEALAAYNEQFF. The CDR3 nucleotides are TGTGCCAGCAGTGAAGCCCTAGCGGCATACAATGAGCAGTTCTTC.

The chain uses TRBV5-1 and TRBJ1-1, with unresolved D. The V end lost 6 bases, the J end lost 1 base, and 16 bases lay between the germline ends. CDR1 and CDR2 from the germline V gene are SGHRS and YFSETQ. This CDR3 comprises 15 residues. The CDR3 loop is CASTLTMAPNTEAFF. Written as DNA, the CDR3 is TGCGCCAGCACCCTCACAATGGCACCGAACACTGAAGCTTTCTTT.

The chain joins TRBV4-2 to TRBJ2-1; D is unresolved. This CDR3 comprises 16 residues. V was pared by 3 bases and J by 6 bases, with 18 bases between. CDR1 and CDR2 from the germline V gene are LGHNA and YNFKEQ. This chain's CDR3 is CASSQTFTSPPNEQFF. In DNA, the CDR3 is TGTGCCAGCAGCCAGACCTTTACTTCCCCTCCCAATGAGCAGTTCTTC.

The sample holds one count of this clonotype. The chain is built from TRBV28 and TRBJ1-4, with TRBD1 matching 8 bases. Germline V gives CDR1 MDHEN, CDR2 SYDVKM. V dropped 6 bases and J dropped 5; count of bases not matched to a gene: 2. The CDR3 is made up of 13 amino acids. The CDR3: CASRTGENEKLFF. The CDR3 bases are TGTGCCAGCAGGACAGGGGAGAATGAAAAACTGTTTTTT.

The chain is built from TRBV20-1 and TRBJ1-3, with D possibly being TRBD1 (6 bases). The germline CDR1 and CDR2 sequences are DFQATT and SNEGSKA (reference sequence). The CDR3 totals 14 residues. Trimming took 2 bases from V and 0 from J, leaving 8 bases between them. CDR3 protein: CSARRDISGNTIYF. The DNA for the CDR3 is TGCAGTGCTAGAAGGGACATCTCTGGAAACACCATATATTTT.

This clonotype was counted ten times or more. The rearrangement joins TRBV29-1 to TRBJ2-7; a weak D match, TRBD2 (5 bases). Germline V gives CDR1 SQVTM, CDR2 ANQGSEA. CDR3 length: 16 residues. Trimming took off 4 bases at V and 7 bases at J, with 26 bases between the two ends. CDR3 region: CSVGSPGISSTKEQYF. Written as DNA, the CDR3 is TGCAGCGTTGGGAGTCCCGGGATAAGTTCTACGAAAGAGCAGTACTTC.

The chain links TRBV7-9 to TRBJ2-1; 10 bases are a match to TRBD1. The V gene end was trimmed by 4 bases and the J gene end by 1 base; junction bases not matched to a gene: 4. The germline gives CDR1 SEHNR, CDR2 FQNEAQ (reference sequence). The CDR3 covers 16 residues. The CDR3 DNA sequence: TGTGCCAGCAGCTCCGGACAGGGGGGGTCCTACAATGAGCAGTTCTTC. This translates into CASSSGQGGSYNEQFF.

The chain combines TRBV6-6 with TRBJ2-2; TRBD1 matches 11 bases. Germline trimming cut 8 bases from V and 2 bases from J; bases unmatched to any gene: 1. Germline CDR1 is MNHNY and CDR2 is SVGAGI (reference sequence). The CDR3 sequence is 14 residues long. The CDR3, as DNA: TGTGCCAGCGGACAGGGGGCAAACACCGGGGAGCTGTTTTTT. This translates into CASGQGANTGELFF.

This clonotype has more than one count but fewer than ten. The V gene is TRBV7-2, the J gene TRBJ1-2; D unclear. The ends were cut back, 5 bases at V and 6 bases at J, with 16 bases in the middle. This CDR3 has 14 residues. CDR1 and CDR2 from the germline V gene are SGHTA and FQGNSA. As DNA, the CDR3 is TGTGCCAGCAGCAAAAGGTCCAGTTTGGATGGCTACACCTTC. Encoded protein: CASSKRSSLDGYTF.

The V and J genes are TRBV7-9 and TRBJ2-7; 7 nucleotides align to TRBD1. The CDR3 is 13 amino acids. Trimming took 4 bases from V and 4 from J; bases not matched to a gene: 4. Germline CDR1 SEHNR, CDR2 FQNEAQ (reference sequence). The CDR3 here is CASSSRGQYEQYF. CDR3 sequence (DNA): TGTGCCAGCAGCTCGAGGGGGCAGTACGAGCAGTACTTC.

This clonotype was counted only a few times. The gene calls are TRBV24-1 and TRBJ2-1, with D tentatively TRBD1 (5 bases). Trimming shortened V by 3 bases and J by 0 bases, and 11 bases separated the two germline ends. This CDR3 contains 16 residues. Germline CDR1 and CDR2: KGHDR and SFDVKD. In DNA, the CDR3 is TGTGCCACCAGTGATACCAGGGATACCTCCTACAATGAGCAGTTCTTC. This encodes CATSDTRDTSYNEQFF.

The sample holds a few counts of this clonotype. This sequence joins TRBV28 and TRBJ1-4; the D gene is possibly TRBD1 (6 bases). The CDR3 is made up of 12 amino acids. Germline V gives CDR1 MDHEN, CDR2 SYDVKM. V was clipped by 10 bases and J by 2 bases, with 8 bases between them. CDR3 in amino acids: CAIQGTNEKLFF. DNA of the CDR3: TGTGCCATACAGGGTACTAATGAAAAACTGTTTTTT.

The J gene is TRBJ2-3, the V gene TRBV7-2; no reliable D call. Per the germline V gene, CDR1 is SGHTA and CDR2 is FQGNSA. CDR3 length: 14 residues. The V end lost 7 bases, the J end lost 4 bases, and 15 bases lay between the germline ends. CDR3 sequence (DNA): TGTGCCAGCACCCCGCTTGGACCTTCAGATACGCAGTATTTT. Translation: CASTPLGPSDTQYF. Full variable domain (outside the CDR3, taken from reference TRBV7-2 and TRBJ2-3): GAGVSQSPSNKVTEKGKDVELRCDPISGHTALYWYRQSLGQGLEFLIYFQGNSAPDKSGLPSDRFSAERTGGSVSTLTIQRTQQEDSAVYLCASTPLGPSDTQYFGPGTRLTVL.

V and J are TRBV2 and TRBJ2-4, with D tentatively TRBD1 (6 bases). Germline V lookup: CDR1 SNHLY, CDR2 FYNNEI. V lost 2 bases and J 13 bases, leaving 12 bases between the germline ends. The CDR3 totals 12 residues. The CDR3 region is CASSEWTAPQYF. CDR3 DNA sequence: TGTGCCAGCAGTGAATGGACAGCCCCCCAGTACTTC.

J is TRBJ2-5 and V is TRBV20-1; TRBD1 matches 8 bases. The J call could be wrong; TRBJ2-7 is a better fit for the DNA end. This CDR3 is built from 15 residues. Germline CDR1 is DFQATT and CDR2 is SNEGSKA (reference sequence). Written as DNA, the CDR3 is TGCAGTGCGAGCTCAACCGGGACAGGATCCTACGAGCAGTACTTC. This encodes CSASSTGTGSYEQYF.

This sequence joins TRBV6-2 or TRBV6-3 and TRBJ1-2; 7 bases map to TRBD1. Losses at the gene ends were 6 bases for V and 4 bases for J; bases not matched to a gene: 11. CDR1 is MNHEY and CDR2 is SVGEGT in the germline V gene. This CDR3 has 15 amino acids. CDR3 sequence: CASRSARTGFYGYTF. CDR3 in DNA: TGTGCCAGCAGGTCCGCCAGGACAGGATTCTATGGCTACACCTTC.

V usage is TRBV19 and J usage is TRBJ2-3; TRBD1 might be the D (5 bases). The CDR3 runs to 16 residues. The germline V and J ends were trimmed by 4 bases and 0 bases, with 14 bases remaining between them. The germline V gene encodes CDR1 LNHDA and CDR2 SQIVND (reference sequence). This CDR3 is CASSTYRYPSTDTQYF. Written as DNA, the CDR3 is TGTGCCAGTAGTACTTACAGGTACCCTAGCACAGATACGCAGTATTTT.

V is TRBV18 and J is TRBJ1-1; TRBD1 agrees at 8 bases. Germline CDR1 is KGHSH and CDR2 is LQKENI. Unmatched junction bases numbered 5, after V lost 3 bases and J lost 5 bases. CDR3 length: 14 amino acids. The CDR3 protein is CASSPGQGWTEAFF. DNA of the CDR3: TGTGCCAGCTCACCCGGACAGGGTTGGACTGAAGCTTTCTTT.

This clonotype was seen more than once but under ten times. The chain recombines TRBV20-1 with TRBJ2-3; perhaps TRBD2 as D (5 bases). The ends were cut back, 0 bases at V and 3 bases at J, with 10 bases in the middle. Germline V gives CDR1 DFQATT, CDR2 SNEGSKA (reference sequence). This CDR3 contains 14 residues. CDR3 protein: CSARDPGNTDTQYF. In DNA, the CDR3 is TGCAGTGCTAGAGATCCGGGGAATACAGATACGCAGTATTTT.